This record looks at one T cell receptor (beta chain) sequence and its context. Seattle cases were enrolled at active infection and followed longitudinally. The sample comes from a study of blood T cell repertoires in COVID-19. The wider study: Samples came from the United States, Italy and Spain, spanning acute and convalescent COVID-19. The cDNA or gDNA used as material had been derived from T cells, B-cell-depleted T cells, or PBMCs.

Germline CDR1 and CDR2: SGHDT and YYEEEE. The CDR3 is made up of 16 amino acids. V was shortened by 3 bases and J by 4 bases, with 19 bases between the two germline ends. Original handling: Amplified reference gene primers provided the basis for estimating nucleated cell counts. Assay used: immunoSEQ multiplex PCR; TCRdb lists only in-frame clones, some missing. V, J and clone size are taken as reported in that table, and D and trimming were inferred from the DNA itself. Among around 170,000 clones listed, 75% to 90% were seen once. This sequence was found in a woman aged 70 to 79 with COVID-19, enrolled during active disease. Sequences were obtained from peripheral blood. The gene calls are TRBV5-6 and TRBJ1-1; no clear D. The CDR3 sequence is CASSSAVRVQATEAFF. For the CDR3, the DNA is TGTGCCAGCAGCTCGGCCGTCCGGGTCCAAGCCACTGAAGCTTTCTTT.